Only a few counts were recorded for the clone carrying this TCR beta chain. Each donor supplied roughly 10 milliliters of peripheral blood. Germline-derived CDR1 and CDR2 are MNHEY and SMNVEV (reference sequence). V was pared by 5 bases and J by 6 bases, with 8 bases of the junction left unmatched. The CDR3 is made up of 14 amino acids. These data originate in a study of blood T cells in healthy people across ages. It was with a sample-barcoded 5' primer and a J-beta primer mix that a second PCR of about 7 to 12 cycles was run. One entry per CDR3 protein, called by TCRdb with MiXCR from the 5' RACE reads. This table holds around 1.7 million distinct CDR3 sequences, roughly 27% found once.

The sequenced material came from blood. The rearrangement links TRBV27 to TRBJ2-7, with TRBD1 matching 9 bases. This clonotype originated in a woman in her 30s in good health. Here the CDR3 reads CASSPTGQGSEQYF. DNA for the CDR3: TGTGCCAGCAGTCCCACGGGACAGGGATCCGAGCAGTACTTC.